Below, 17 T cell receptor beta chains from the same sample are listed, as sequenced in a study of blood T cell repertoires in COVID-19. Using immunoSEQ multiplex PCR, the repertoire was profiled, and TCRdb retains in-frame clones only, with some absent. The sample lists about 350,000 clones; about nine tenths were seen once. Material for sequencing was peripheral blood. These receptors came from an older woman with COVID-19, enrolled during active disease.

J is TRBJ2-2 and V is TRBV11-2; D is uncertain. V lost 5 bases to trimming and J lost 2 bases, with 9 bases between them. CDR3 length equals 14 residues. The germline V gene has CDR1 SGHAT and CDR2 FQNNGV. The CDR3 spells CASSPILNTGELFF. CDR3 coding DNA: TGTGCCAGCAGCCCTATTCTCAACACCGGGGAGCTGTTTTTT. The whole variable domain, filled in from reference TRBV11-2 and TRBJ2-2, reads EAGVAQSPRYKIIEKRQSVAFWCNPISGHATLYWYQQILGQGPKLLIQFQNNGVVDDSQLPKDRFSAERLKGVDSTLKIQPAKLEDSAVYLCASSPILNTGELFFGEGSRLTVL.

The chain carries TRBV19 and TRBJ2-2; TRBD1 matches 8 bases. This CDR3 has 15 amino acids. CDR1 and CDR2 from the germline V gene are LNHDA and SQIVND (reference sequence). V lost 2 bases to trimming and J lost 4 bases; unmatched junction nucleotides: 3. DNA of the CDR3: TGTGCCAGTAGTATAACGGACAGGGTCACCGGGGAGCTGTTTTTT. It codes for CASSITDRVTGELFF.

CDR3 coding DNA: TGTGCCAGCAGTGCCGGGACAGGGTCGTGGAGCAATCAGCCCCAGCATTTT. Its translation is CASSAGTGSWSNQPQHF. The chain recombines TRBV28 with TRBJ1-5; 9 bases align to TRBD1. With V trimmed by 5 bases and J by 1 base, 9 bases remained unmatched. The CDR3 sequence is 17 residues long. Germline CDR1 reads MDHEN; CDR2 reads SYDVKM.

V and J are TRBV18 and TRBJ1-2; perhaps TRBD1 as D (5 bases). The V end was cut by 0 bases, the J end by 6 bases, with 11 bases between. The germline gives CDR1 KGHSH, CDR2 LQKENI. The CDR3 is made up of 14 amino acids. This CDR3 is CASSPPVGRDGYTF. Here the CDR3 DNA reads TGTGCCAGCTCACCACCGGTGGGGCGCGATGGCTACACCTTC.

This chain links TRBV10-2 with TRBJ1-3, with D perhaps TRBD1 (5 bases). CDR1 WSHSY and CDR2 SAAADI come from the germline V gene. With 7 bases removed from V and 4 bases from J, the gap between germline ends came to 8 bases. The CDR3 sequence is 12 residues long. CDR3 region: CASMGGGNTIYF. The CDR3 DNA sequence: TGCGCCAGCATGGGGGGGGGAAACACCATATATTTT.

Notes on this clone: At one end, the junction sequence differs from germline, possibly due to a read error. This rearrangement joins TRBV7-7 to TRBJ2-1; 11 nucleotides match TRBD2. The CDR3 is 15 residues long. Germline assignment: CDR1 SSHAT and CDR2 FNYEAQ (reference sequence). In DNA, the CDR3 is TGTGCTAGCAGCGCCGGGACTAGCGGCACCACTGAGCAGTTCTTC. Amino acid sequence: CASSAGTSGTTEQFF.

The chain carries TRBV19 and TRBJ1-5; 7 nucleotides agree with TRBD1. Trimming removed 4 bases from V and 1 base from J; junction bases left unmatched: 1. CDR3 length: 14 amino acids. Germline assignment: CDR1 LNHDA and CDR2 SQIVND (reference sequence). The CDR3 loop reads CASSTRGSNQPQHF. CDR3 coding DNA: TGTGCCAGTAGTACCAGGGGGAGCAATCAGCCCCAGCATTTT.

The V call is TRBV7-2, the J call TRBJ1-1; possible D gene TRBD1, 6 bases. Germline CDR1 and CDR2: SGHTA and FQGNSA. V was trimmed by 1 base and J by 5 bases, leaving 11 bases between them. The CDR3 is made up of 14 amino acids. Here the CDR3 reads CASSLVGQLTEAFF. The DNA of the CDR3 is TGTGCCAGCAGCTTAGTCGGACAGCTTACTGAAGCTTTCTTT.

V usage is TRBV30 and J usage is TRBJ1-1; D ambiguous. CDR1 and CDR2 from the germline V gene are GTSNPN and SVGIG (reference sequence). This CDR3 region has 13 residues. The germline V and J ends were trimmed by 0 bases and 3 bases, with 8 bases remaining between them. CDR3 in DNA: TGTGCCTGGAGTGTGTCCCAATACACTGAAGCTTTCTTT. Translating gives CAWSVSQYTEAFF.

The V call is TRBV20-1, the J call TRBJ1-2, with D tentatively TRBD1 (6 bases). The CDR3 covers 11 residues. Looked up from germline, CDR1 is DFQATT and CDR2 is SNEGSKA (reference sequence). V lost 6 bases to trimming and J lost 8 bases, with 13 bases between them. The CDR3 DNA reads TGCAGTGCCTTAAAGGGGGAGGGCTACACCTTC. Translated: CSALKGEGYTF.

The chain links TRBV24-1 to TRBJ2-3, with D possibly matching TRBD2 (7 bases). This CDR3 spans 14 amino acids. V lost 3 bases, J lost 6 bases, and 12 bases lay in between. CDR1 is KGHDR, CDR2 SFDVKD, per germline. The CDR3 sequence: CATSDAGGRDTQYF. The CDR3 DNA is TGTGCCACCAGTGATGCCGGGGGGCGCGATACGCAGTATTTT.

The gene calls are TRBV4-2 and TRBJ2-2; 7 bases fit TRBD1. Germline assignment: CDR1 LGHNA and CDR2 YNFKEQ. J was trimmed by 6 bases and V by 4 bases; bases with no gene match: 11. The CDR3 spans 16 residues. In DNA, the CDR3 is TGTGCCAGCAGCCCTCTGACAGGGTCATCATCCGGGGAGCTGTTTTTT. It yields the protein CASSPLTGSSSGELFF.

This clone was detected a few times. The chain joins TRBV7-3 to TRBJ2-7; D is possibly TRBD2 (5 bases). V was clipped by 2 bases and J by 5 bases, with 10 bases between them. There are 13 residues in the CDR3. CDR1 is SGHTA, CDR2 FQGTGA, per germline. This CDR3 is CASSLGGKNEQYF. CDR3 bases: TGTGCCAGCAGCTTAGGAGGCAAGAACGAGCAGTACTTC. The variable domain in full, with the rest retrieved from reference TRBV7-3 and TRBJ2-7, is GAGVSQTPSNKVTEKGKYVELRCDPISGHTALYWYRQSLGQGPEFLIYFQGTGAADDSGLPNDRFFAVRPEGSVSTLKIQRTERGDSAVYLCASSLGGKNEQYFGPGTRLTVT.

The chain carries TRBV7-2 and TRBJ2-1, with a possible D match to TRBD1 (5 bases). Germline values: CDR1 SGHTA, CDR2 FQGNSA. This CDR3 spans 14 amino acids. V lost 3 bases, J lost 6 bases, and 12 bases lay in between. The DNA of the CDR3 is TGTGCCAGCAGCTTTAGGAAGGGGCTCAATGAGCAGTTCTTC. Its protein product is CASSFRKGLNEQFF.

J is TRBJ2-5 and V is TRBV5-1, with TRBD2 as a possible D gene (5 bases). V was shortened by 0 bases and J by 5 bases, with 17 bases between the two germline ends. The length of the CDR3 is 16 residues. Germline V gene lookup returns CDR1 SGHRS and CDR2 YFSETQ. CDR3: CASSLVVGGNGETQYF. The CDR3 nucleotides read TGCGCCAGCAGCTTGGTGGTAGGAGGTAACGGTGAGACCCAGTACTTC. Looking up the rest from reference TRBV5-1 and TRBJ2-5 gives the full variable domain: KAGVTQTPRYLIKTRGQQVTLSCSPISGHRSVSWYQQTPGQGLQFLFEYFSETQRNKGNFPGRFSGRQFSNSRSEMNVSTLELGDSALYLCASSLVVGGNGETQYFGPGTRLLVL.

Worth noting for this clone: Additional DNA sequences in this sample encode the identical CDR3. CDR3 region: CASSPRTGEETQYF. The CDR3 DNA follows: TGTGCCAGCAGTCCCCGGACAGGGGAAGAGACCCAGTACTTC. This chain joins TRBV28 and TRBJ2-5; 9 bases line up with TRBD1. Per the germline V gene, CDR1 is MDHEN and CDR2 is SYDVKM. Unmatched junction bases numbered 4, after V lost 5 bases and J lost 3 bases. This CDR3 region has 14 residues.

The rearrangement joins TRBV5-1 to TRBJ2-1, with D unresolved. From germline, CDR1 is SGHRS and CDR2 YFSETQ. Trimming took 4 bases from V and 4 from J, leaving 12 bases between them. The CDR3 is 14 residues long. CDR3 sequence reads: CASSPVRSYNEQFF. Here the CDR3 DNA reads TGCGCCAGCAGCCCGGTGCGCTCATACAATGAGCAGTTCTTC.